Shown below are 10 T cell receptor beta chains from a single sample sequenced in a study of blood T cell repertoires in COVID-19. The table came from immunoSEQ multiplex PCR; TCRdb's copy has only in-frame clones and leaves some out. Counted here are over 150,000 clones, roughly nine tenths occurring once; the ten biggest clones make up less than 25%. Sequencing was done on a sample of peripheral blood. These receptor sequences come from a man in his 70s with active or convalescent COVID-19.

This clone was recorded at least ten times. The gene calls are TRBV2 and TRBJ1-5; no clear D. V lost 0 bases to trimming and J lost 0 bases, with 6 bases between them. Germline V gene lookup returns CDR1 SNHLY and CDR2 FYNNEI. The CDR3 extends over 15 amino acids. The CDR3 DNA follows: TGTGCCAGCAGTGAAGCGCGGAGTAGCAATCAGCCCCAGCATTTT. Translation: CASSEARSSNQPQHF.

V and J are TRBV6-1 and TRBJ1-3, with D possibly being TRBD1 (6 bases). V lost 3 bases and J 1 base, leaving 16 bases between the germline ends. The germline gives CDR1 MNHNS, CDR2 SASEGT. CDR3 size: 17 residues. The CDR3 DNA sequence: TGTGCCAGCAGTGAGGCGGCAGGGGTAGGATCTGGAAACACCATATATTTT. The encoded protein is CASSEAAGVGSGNTIYF.

The chain uses TRBV19 and TRBJ2-7; D ambiguous. V lost 6 bases and J lost 12, with 15 bases in between. Germline V gene data show CDR1 as LNHDA and CDR2 as SQIVND (reference sequence). The CDR3 has 11 residues. CDR3 region: CASRQEHRWYF. The CDR3 DNA is TGTGCCAGTAGACAAGAACACCGTTGGTACTTC.

The chain combines TRBV6-5 with TRBJ1-1; maybe TRBD1 (6 bases). Germline assignment: CDR1 MNHEY and CDR2 SVGAGI. The CDR3 consists of 13 residues. Trimming took 2 bases from V and 4 from J, leaving 8 bases between them. The CDR3: CASSYIGGTEAFF. CDR3 bases: TGTGCCAGCAGTTACATAGGGGGCACTGAAGCTTTCTTT.

CDR3 in DNA: TGTGCCAGCAGCACTAGGGGAAACACCATATATTTT. The encoded protein is CASSTRGNTIYF. J is TRBJ1-3 and V is TRBV21-1. TRBV21-1 represents a pseudogene. The CDR3 spans 12 residues.

This rearrangement joins TRBV30 to TRBJ2-2; maybe TRBD1 (5 bases). The length of the CDR3 is 20 residues. V dropped 1 base and J dropped 6 bases, with 30 bases sitting between them. Germline V gene sequence: CDR1 GTSNPN, CDR2 SVGIG (reference sequence). The CDR3 sequence: CAWSARSRGGRAGLPGELFF. CDR3 sequence (DNA): TGTGCCTGGAGTGCCAGGTCTAGGGGCGGCCGGGCAGGATTGCCCGGGGAGCTGTTTTTT.

The sample holds many counts of this clone. The chain combines TRBV28 with TRBJ1-4; D remains ambiguous. The CDR3 is 12 amino acids. The V and J ends lost 5 bases and 7 bases respectively, with 8 bases between them. In germline, CDR1 is MDHEN, CDR2 SYDVKM. CDR3 bases: TGTGCCAGCAGTCCGCCTATTGAAAAACTGTTTTTT. Translating it yields CASSPPIEKLFF.

V usage is TRBV5-1 and J usage is TRBJ1-1; 8 bases match TRBD1. The CDR3 is 13 residues long. Germline trimming cut 2 bases from V and 10 bases from J; bases unmatched to any gene: 7. The germline CDR1 and CDR2 sequences are SGHRS and YFSETQ. The CDR3 here is CASSFGQGGAAFF. CDR3 bases: TGCGCCAGCAGCTTCGGACAGGGAGGAGCAGCTTTCTTT.

The rearrangement uses TRBV15 and TRBJ1-1; no clear D. This CDR3 contains 14 residues. The germline CDR1 and CDR2 sequences are LNHNV and YYDKDF (reference sequence). With 0 bases removed from V and 5 bases from J, the gap between germline ends came to 10 bases. The CDR3 nucleotides are TGTGCCACCAGCAGAGATATGAGGGTAACTGAAGCTTTCTTT. It is translated as CATSRDMRVTEAFF.

This clone was counted once. V is TRBV9 and J is TRBJ2-5; 9 bases map to TRBD1. This CDR3 region has 16 residues. Unmatched junction bases numbered 9, after V lost 5 bases and J lost 1 base. Germline V lookup: CDR1 SGDLS, CDR2 YYNGEE. The CDR3 coding sequence is TGTGCCAGCAGTAACTTCGGGACAGGGCTCCAAGAGACCCAGTACTTC. Translation gives CASSNFGTGLQETQYF. Based on the CDR3 plus reference TRBV9 and TRBJ2-5, the full variable domain is DSGVTQTPKHLITATGQRVTLRCSPRSGDLSVYWYQQSLDQGLQFLIQYYNGEERAKGNILERFSAQQFPDLHSELNLSSLELGDSALYFCASSNFGTGLQETQYFGPGTRLLVL.